This T cell receptor beta chain was recorded in a study of spatial heterogeneity in lung cancer (dated by TCRdb to the late 2010s). In the study overall: Samples were obtained from approximately 76 patients with early-stage, untreated non-small cell lung cancer from the lung TRACERx cohort. Follow-up PBMC samples were sequenced whenever available, and the median time to follow-up was about two years after resection. Beta-chain transcripts were consistently detected in greater numbers than alpha-chain transcripts, which likely reflected higher beta-chain transcript abundance. In the raw uncorrected reads, each unique combination of TCR and UMI appeared more than ten times on average. In non-small cell lung cancer, the study quantitatively compared TCR alpha and beta repertoires across several tumor regions, matched nontumor lung, and blood. Nonsynonymous mutation counts, determined by whole-exome sequencing of tumor tissue, were related to TCR repertoire features. At surgery, both alpha and beta chains were TCR-sequenced in 220 tumor regions, roughly 64 matched nontumor lung samples and a few dozen PBMC samples. General findings and caveats noted by the study authors: Only 13 to 15 patients were included in the comparisons of baseline and follow-up blood repertoires. Ubiquitous expanded tumor TCRs were found in blood more often at tumor resection than at routine follow-up. Additional single-cell paired TCR alpha and beta sequencing was considered necessary to confirm, at a functional level, the hypothesis that regional TCRs recognize regional mutations.

This clonotype was counted at least ten times. Its antigen target is currently unknown. Per-base quality was not reported, and no clone a single base away is much larger than it. The library was prepared using 5' RACE. The instrument was a NextSeq 500. To allow correction of PCR and sequencing errors, the TCR library protocol tagged every TCR cDNA molecule with a unique molecular identifier. Per the source publication's procedure: Decombinator tools were used for TCR identification, UMI-based error correction and CDR3 extraction. TCRs above a frequency of 2 per 1,000, corresponding to the top 1% of the tumor frequency distribution, were defined as expanded. Renyi diversity was calculated using the R vegan package after each repertoire was subsampled 100 times to 5,000 TCRs. To build CDR3 similarity networks, amino acid triplet string-kernel similarity was used, and CDR3s were connected when their pairwise similarity was above 0.82. TCRdb cleaned the public reads at Q25 with fastp, built clones with MiXCR and kept in-frame beta chains. Every CDR3 protein is listed once, alongside the most common genes and DNA of its rows. TCRdb's processing, not the authors' own work, is the source of the V and J calls. The sample table shows about 27,000 distinct CDR3 sequences, and 5.4% are seen once. 20% to 25% of the sample belongs to the ten largest clones.

The time point label of this sample denotes: blood at routine non-recurrence follow-up after resection. TCR sequencing used whole RNA extracted from tumor and nontumor lung tissue, or from cryopreserved PBMC samples, without cell sorting. Only patients for whom sufficient RNA was available from at least two tumor regions were selected for TCR sequencing. CDR1 and CDR2 (SNHLY, FYNNEI) derive from the germline V gene. The CDR3, cysteine through phenylalanine, is 20 amino acids long. The only DNA kept is the CDR3, 60 bases in frame from the first base. Trimming removed 4 bases from V and 3 bases from J; the gene matches leave 15 bases unexplained.

The chain joins TRBV2 to TRBJ2-2, with TRBD2 identical over 12 junction bases. The sample consisted of PBMCs, taken at follow-up. This TCR came from a female donor with early-stage non-small cell lung cancer. The CDR3: CASSAPPASGRAWDTGELFF. The bases are TGTGCCAGCAGTGCCCCACCGGCTAGCGGGAGGGCTTGGGACACCGGGGAGCTGTTTTTT.